This TCR beta chain was sequenced in a study of shared clonotypes between healthy human individuals. Trimming left V 4 bases short and J 6 bases short, with 13 bases between. CDR1 is LNHDA, CDR2 SQIVND, per germline (reference sequence). This CDR3 is built from 14 residues. At deep level, the assay was performed. Here immunoSEQ multiplex PCR was the method, and the copy in TCRdb shows in-frame clones only, minus some. Of fewer than 1 million clones listed, about 97% are singletons. The naive CD8 population came from CD45RO-negative cells selected for CCR7, without terminally differentiated effector memory CD45RA+ cells.

The TCR comes from a man aged 30 to 39 in good health. The chain recombines TRBV19 with TRBJ2-1, with D hard to call. Sequencing was carried out using naive CD8+ T cells sorted from blood. The CDR3 region has the DNA TGTGCCAGTAGTAAATCCCTCAGTTTCAATGAGCAGTTCTTC. This translates into CASSKSLSFNEQFF.